The 22 T cell receptor beta chains below come from one sample, sequenced in a study of T-cell reconstitution after alpha-beta-depleted transplantation in children. The TCRbeta library was prepared with unique molecular identifiers. TCRdb fed the PCR reads into MiXCR, producing one record per CDR3 protein. The sample holds around 200,000 distinct CDR3 sequences; approximately 10% are singletons and the top ten take 28%. This material consisted of PBMCs, taken before TCRalphabeta/CD19-depleted stem cell transplant. The receptors originated from a child less than two years old with acute myeloid leukemia, due to receive a stem cell transplant.

This clonotype turned up a few times. The chain links TRBV7-2 to TRBJ2-7, with D tentatively TRBD2 (6 bases). The V end lost 3 bases, the J end lost 3 bases, and 15 bases lay between the germline ends. This CDR3 comprises 15 residues. Germline CDR1 is SGHTA and CDR2 is FQGNSA. The CDR3 protein is CASSFSRDSLYEQYF. The CDR3 DNA follows: TGTGCCAGCAGCTTTAGTCGGGACTCCCTCTACGAGCAGTACTTC. The full variable domain, with the rest looked up from reference TRBV7-2 and TRBJ2-7, is GAGVSQSPSNKVTEKGKDVELRCDPISGHTALYWYRQSLGQGLEFLIYFQGNSAPDKSGLPSDRFSAERTGGSVSTLTIQRTQQEDSAVYLCASSFSRDSLYEQYFGPGTRLTVT.

As for this clonotype: This may stem from a read error, because a much larger clone lies one nucleotide away. The chain uses TRBV20-1 and TRBJ1-1; the match to TRBD1 covers 9 bases. From germline, CDR1 is DFQATT and CDR2 SNEGSKA (reference sequence). Germline trimming cut 1 base from V and 4 bases from J; bases unmatched to any gene: 4. The CDR3 runs 14 residues. CDR3 sequence reads: CSARADRGGTEAFF. Written as DNA, the CDR3 is TGCAGTGCTAGAGCGGACAGGGGAGGCACTGAAGCTTTCTTT.

There are many counts of this clonotype. CDR3 nucleotides: TGCAGTGCTAGAGTGAAAAGCGGAACCATTTACAATGAGCAGTTCTTC. As protein: CSARVKSGTIYNEQFF. This sequence joins TRBV20-1 and TRBJ2-1; D is possibly TRBD2 (5 bases). CDR1 and CDR2 from the germline V gene are DFQATT and SNEGSKA (reference sequence). Trimming removed 1 base at V and 4 bases at J, with 17 bases between. The length of the CDR3 is 16 residues.

Ten or more counts support this clonotype. The rearrangement uses TRBV7-9 and TRBJ1-1, with no clear D. The ends were cut back, 5 bases at V and 0 bases at J, with 16 bases in the middle. Germline V gene data show CDR1 as SEHNR and CDR2 as FQNEAQ (reference sequence). The CDR3 contains 16 residues. The DNA of the CDR3 is TGTGCCAGCAGCCCTCACCTCCAAACCCTGAACACTGAAGCTTTCTTT. Its translation: CASSPHLQTLNTEAFF.

This clonotype has at least ten counts. The V gene is TRBV20-1, the J gene TRBJ2-4; unclear D gene. This CDR3 contains 13 residues. Deletions cut 0 bases from V and 0 bases from J, with 3 bases between. Germline CDR1 is DFQATT and CDR2 is SNEGSKA (reference sequence). CDR3 loop: CSARDIAKNIQYF. CDR3 in DNA: TGCAGTGCTAGAGACATAGCCAAAAACATTCAGTACTTC.

This clonotype was detected ten times or more. V gene TRBV20-1 combines with J gene TRBJ2-1; maybe TRBD2 (8 bases). Trimming took off 0 bases at V and 3 bases at J, with 21 bases between the two ends. Germline values: CDR1 DFQATT, CDR2 SNEGSKA (reference sequence). The CDR3 is 18 residues long. The CDR3 DNA is TGCAGTGCTAGAGATCTGGCGGGAGGATCAGGGGGCTACAATGAGCAGTTCTTC. It is translated as CSARDLAGGSGGYNEQFF.

This clonotype appeared many times. The chain couples TRBV29-1 to TRBJ1-2; 8 bases map to TRBD1. After removal of 6 bases from V and 2 bases from J, the junction contained 5 bases not matched to a gene. The germline V gene encodes CDR1 SQVTM and CDR2 ANQGSEA. CDR3 length: 13 residues. In DNA form, the CDR3 reads TGCAGCGTGGGGGACAGGACCAACTATGGCTACACCTTC. Protein product: CSVGDRTNYGYTF.

This clonotype came up many times. An end of the junction does not agree with germline; a read error may underlie this. The chain carries TRBV11-2 and TRBJ2-1; no definite D call. Germline CDR1 SGHAT, CDR2 FQNNGV. This CDR3 region has 10 residues. The CDR3 nucleotides are TGTGCCAGCAGCTTAGTCGGCGTTACCTTC. It translates to CASSLVGVTF.

This clonotype was detected ten times or more. The chain carries TRBV29-1 and TRBJ2-3; TRBD2 matches at 9 bases. The junction had 10 bases not matched to a gene; V was cut back by 6 bases and J by 6 bases. The CDR3 contains 14 residues. Germline CDR1 and CDR2: SQVTM and ANQGSEA. CDR3 protein: CSVWTSALWDTQYF. DNA for the CDR3: TGCAGCGTCTGGACTAGCGCCTTATGGGATACGCAGTATTTT.

V is TRBV2 and J is TRBJ2-3; 7 bases line up with TRBD2. The CDR3 has 16 amino acids. V lost 1 base and J lost 2; bases outside the gene matches: 6. The germline V gene encodes CDR1 SNHLY and CDR2 FYNNEI. The CDR3 spells CASSEGSGEVTDTQYF. The CDR3, as DNA: TGTGCCAGCAGTGAAGGGAGCGGGGAGGTCACAGATACGCAGTATTTT.

This clonotype was detected only a few times. The V call is TRBV27, the J call TRBJ1-4; TRBD1 might be the D (6 bases). There are 16 residues in the CDR3. With 5 bases removed from V and 6 bases from J, the gap between germline ends came to 19 bases. Germline V CDR1 and CDR2: MNHEY, SMNVEV (reference sequence). CDR3 in DNA: TGTGCCAGCAGTAGGAGGGGGGCAGAAGGGGATGAAAAACTGTTTTTT. Its protein is CASSRRGAEGDEKLFF.

Ten or more counts support this clonotype. V usage is TRBV12-3 or TRBV12-4 and J usage is TRBJ2-7, with 10 bases identical to TRBD1. The CDR3 has 13 residues. J was trimmed by 6 bases and V by 6 bases; bases with no gene match: 5. The CDR3 nucleotides read TGTGCCAGCAGCTCTGGACAGGGGGGCGAGCAGTACTTC. Protein sequence: CASSSGQGGEQYF.

The chain links TRBV9 to TRBJ1-1, with 8 bases lining up with TRBD1. CDR1 and CDR2 (germline): SGDLS, YYNGEE. J lost 11 bases, V lost 0 bases, and 6 bases had no gene match. This CDR3 region has 13 residues. CDR3 DNA sequence: TGTGCCAGCAGCGTAGGTCAGGGGGCGCGGGCTTTCTTT. Its protein is CASSVGQGARAFF.

This clonotype was counted at least ten times. The CDR3 here is CASSFTGRGDTEAFF. The CDR3 bases are TGCGCCAGCAGCTTTACCGGCAGGGGGGACACTGAAGCTTTCTTT. The chain links TRBV5-1 to TRBJ1-1; 7 nucleotides agree with TRBD1. Germline values: CDR1 SGHRS, CDR2 YFSETQ. With V trimmed by 2 bases and J by 3 bases, 7 bases remained unmatched. This CDR3 has 15 residues.

This clonotype was found many times. The gene calls are TRBV5-1 and TRBJ2-1; D remains unclear. Germline V CDR1 and CDR2: SGHRS, YFSETQ. Between the trimmed V and J ends, which lost 0 bases and 8 bases, there was a span of 12 bases. This CDR3 spans 14 amino acids. In DNA, the CDR3 is TGCGCCAGCAGCTTGGGACCTATTATCCATGAGCAGTTCTTC. Translating it yields CASSLGPIIHEQFF. Complete variable domain (other parts from reference TRBV5-1 and TRBJ2-1): KAGVTQTPRYLIKTRGQQVTLSCSPISGHRSVSWYQQTPGQGLQFLFEYFSETQRNKGNFPGRFSGRQFSNSRSEMNVSTLELGDSALYLCASSLGPIIHEQFFGPGTRLTVL.

In this sample, this clonotype turned up many times. The chain recombines TRBV9 with TRBJ2-3; D is ambiguous. Germline CDR1 is SGDLS and CDR2 is YYNGEE. This CDR3 has 13 residues. Trimming took off 3 bases at V and 4 bases at J, with 9 bases between the two ends. CDR3 sequence reads: CASSDLLADTQYF. Here the CDR3 DNA reads TGTGCCAGCAGCGACTTGCTAGCAGATACGCAGTATTTT.

V usage is TRBV5-1 and J usage is TRBJ2-6; D not resolved. The CDR3 is 15 amino acids. V lost 7 bases, J lost 0 bases, and 11 bases lay in between. Germline V gene data show CDR1 as SGHRS and CDR2 as YFSETQ. CDR3: CASRRLSSGANVLTF. CDR3 sequence (DNA): TGCGCCAGCCGGAGATTGAGCTCTGGGGCCAACGTCCTGACTTTC. The variable domain in full, with the rest retrieved from reference TRBV5-1 and TRBJ2-6, is KAGVTQTPRYLIKTRGQQVTLSCSPISGHRSVSWYQQTPGQGLQFLFEYFSETQRNKGNFPGRFSGRQFSNSRSEMNVSTLELGDSALYLCASRRLSSGANVLTFGAGSRLTVL.

The CDR3 region has the DNA TGTGCCAGCAGCCACCGTCCCGAAGGTGAAAAACTGTTTTTT. This sequence encodes CASSHRPEGEKLFF. This sequence joins TRBV5-6 and TRBJ1-4; D is undetermined. Germline CDR1 reads SGHDT; CDR2 reads YYEEEE. Trimming stripped 4 bases from V and 7 bases from J, with 14 bases between. The CDR3 contains 14 residues. The whole variable domain, remainder taken from reference TRBV5-6 and TRBJ1-4, is DAGVTQSPTHLIKTRGQQVTLRCSPKSGHDTVSWYQQALGQGPQFIFQYYEEEERQRGNFPDRFSGHQFPNYSSELNVNALLLGDSALYLCASSHRPEGEKLFFGSGTQLSVL.

A few counts support this clonotype. V usage is TRBV29-1 and J usage is TRBJ2-3; the D gene is possibly TRBD2 (6 bases). The CDR3 spans 16 residues. Per germline, CDR1 SQVTM and CDR2 ANQGSEA. V lost 6 bases to trimming and J lost 0 bases, with 19 bases between them. CDR3 nucleotides: TGCAGCGTCCTAGGGTACCGGGGGACTAGCACAGATACGCAGTATTTT. Amino acid sequence: CSVLGYRGTSTDTQYF.

At least ten counts were recorded for this clonotype. V usage is TRBV7-6 and J usage is TRBJ2-7, with no clear D. Trimming stripped 8 bases from V and 2 bases from J, with 7 bases between. The CDR3 covers 11 residues. Germline-derived CDR1 and CDR2 are SGHVS and FNYEAQ. The CDR3 DNA reads as TGTGCCAGCGGCCCCCCCTACGAGCAGTACTTC. Translating gives CASGPPYEQYF.

This clonotype has just a few counts. The chain employs TRBV18 and TRBJ1-5, with D possibly TRBD1 on 6 matching bases. Germline assignment: CDR1 KGHSH and CDR2 LQKENI. There are 14 residues in the CDR3. V was cut by 3 bases and J by 5 bases, with 11 bases left in between. CDR3 DNA: TGTGCCAGCTCACCGGACAGTAGTTATCAGCCCCAGCATTTT. Translation gives CASSPDSSYQPQHF.

This clonotype has a count of ten or more. The V and J genes are TRBV24-1 and TRBJ2-3; D perhaps matches TRBD2 (5 bases). The ends were cut back, 4 bases at V and 0 bases at J, with 13 bases in the middle. The CDR3 contains 16 residues. Germline CDR1 KGHDR, CDR2 SFDVKD. CDR3 nucleotide sequence: TGTGCCACCAGTGACGCGGGCCATCCTAGCACAGATACGCAGTATTTT. It translates to CATSDAGHPSTDTQYF.